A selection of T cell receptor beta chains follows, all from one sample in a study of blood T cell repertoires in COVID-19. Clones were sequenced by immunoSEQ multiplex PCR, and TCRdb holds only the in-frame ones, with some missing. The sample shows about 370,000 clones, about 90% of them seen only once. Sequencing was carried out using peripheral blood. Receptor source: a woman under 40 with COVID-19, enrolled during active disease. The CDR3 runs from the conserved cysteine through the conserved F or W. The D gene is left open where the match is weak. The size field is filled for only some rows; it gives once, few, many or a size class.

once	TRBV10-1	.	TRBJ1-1	CASSVRTSPGDTEAFF	TGCGCCAGCAGTGTTAGGACTTCTCCGGGTGACACTGAAGCTTTCTTT
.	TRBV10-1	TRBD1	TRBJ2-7	CASSESGGNEQYF	TGCGCCAGCAGTGAGTCAGGGGGCAACGAGCAGTACTTC
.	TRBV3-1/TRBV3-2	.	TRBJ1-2	CASSHIYGYTF	TGTGCCAGCAGCCATATCTATGGCTACACCTTC
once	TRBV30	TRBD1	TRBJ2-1	CACKPGQGTHNEQFF	TGTGCCTGCAAACCGGGACAGGGTACCCACAATGAGCAGTTCTTC
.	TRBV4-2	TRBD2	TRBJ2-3	CASSPLGRAVYF	TGTGCCAGCAGCCCTTTGGGGAGGGCCGTGTATTTT
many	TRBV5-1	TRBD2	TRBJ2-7	CASSLVPSGDYEQYF	TGCGCCAGCAGCTTGGTCCCTAGCGGGGACTACGAGCAGTACTTC
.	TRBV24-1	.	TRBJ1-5	CATSLYSSNQPQHF	TGTGCCACCAGCCTTTACTCTAGCAATCAGCCCCAGCATTTT
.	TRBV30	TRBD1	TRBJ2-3	CAWSGQGFPDTQYF	TGTGCCTGGAGCGGACAGGGTTTCCCAGATACGCAGTATTTT
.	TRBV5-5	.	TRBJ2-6	CASSLGTGRANVLTF	TGTGCCAGCAGCCTCGGTACAGGGAGGGCCAACGTCCTGACTTTC
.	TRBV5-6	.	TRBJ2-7	CASSFEGVGNYEQYF	TGTGCCAGCAGCTTCGAGGGTGTCGGAAACTACGAGCAGTACTTC
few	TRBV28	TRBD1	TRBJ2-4	CASESGTGQNIQYF	TGTGCCAGCGAATCCGGGACAGGGCAAAACATTCAGTACTTC
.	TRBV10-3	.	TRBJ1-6	CAISGTASPLHF	TGTGCCATCAGTGGGACAGCCTCACCCCTCCACTTT
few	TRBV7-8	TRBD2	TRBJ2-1	CASSLAAGDSYNEQFF	TGTGCCAGCAGCTTAGCGGCGGGAGATTCCTACAATGAGCAGTTCTTC
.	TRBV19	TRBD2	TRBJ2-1	CASCGSPGLAGGGNEQFF	TGTGCCAGTTGCGGATCGCCGGGACTAGCGGGAGGGGGCAATGAGCAGTTCTTC
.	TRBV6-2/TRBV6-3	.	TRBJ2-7	CASSYSRYEQYF	TGTGCCAGCAGTTATTCCCGGTACGAGCAGTACTTC
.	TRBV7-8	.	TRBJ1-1	CASSIGAEAFF	TGTGCCAGCAGTATCGGGGCTGAAGCTTTCTTT
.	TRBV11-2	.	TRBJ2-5	CASSLSSGSRRETQYF	TGTGCCAGCAGCTTGAGTTCGGGGAGCCGGAGGGAGACCCAGTACTTC
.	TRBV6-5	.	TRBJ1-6	CASSYSRDKYNSPLHF	TGTGCCAGCAGTTACTCCCGGGACAAATATAATTCACCCCTCCACTTT
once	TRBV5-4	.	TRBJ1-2	CASSLSQGSYGYTF	TGTGCCAGCAGCTTGAGTCAGGGGAGCTATGGCTACACCTTC
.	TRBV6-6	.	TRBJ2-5	CASSNLQGYQETQYF	TGTGCCAGCAGCAACTTACAGGGATACCAAGAGACCCAGTACTTC
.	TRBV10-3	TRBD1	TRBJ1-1	CAISFRGTEAFF	TGTGCCATCAGTTTCAGGGGGACTGAAGCTTTCTTT
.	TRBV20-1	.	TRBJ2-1	CSARDRNEQFF	TGCAGTGCTAGAGATCGTAATGAGCAGTTCTTC
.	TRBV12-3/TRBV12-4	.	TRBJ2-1	CASRLRNEQFF	TGTGCCAGCAGATTGAGGAATGAGCAGTTCTTC
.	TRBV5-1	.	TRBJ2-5	CASTTGLETQYF	TGCGCCAGCACCACGGGGTTGGAGACCCAGTACTTC
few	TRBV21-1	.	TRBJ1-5	CASSKEMGQRSGNQPQHF	TGTGCCAGCAGCAAAGAAATGGGCCAAAGATCCGGTAATCAGCCCCAGCATTTT
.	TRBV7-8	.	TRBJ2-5	CASSYNPRQQETQYF	TGTGCCAGCAGCTACAACCCCCGACAACAAGAGACCCAGTACTTC
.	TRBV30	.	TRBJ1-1	CAWSLSSEAFF	TGTGCCTGGAGTCTTAGTTCTGAAGCTTTCTTT
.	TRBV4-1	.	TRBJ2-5	CASSQEISGRGQTQYF	TGCGCCAGCAGCCAAGAAATTAGCGGTCGTGGGCAGACCCAGTACTTC
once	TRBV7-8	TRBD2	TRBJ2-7	CASSLPSGIPSYEQYF	TGTGCCAGCAGCTTACCTAGCGGGATCCCCTCCTACGAGCAGTACTTC
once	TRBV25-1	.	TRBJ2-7	CASSAPGLPSYEQYF	TGTGCCAGCAGTGCGCCGGGACTGCCCTCCTACGAGCAGTACTTC
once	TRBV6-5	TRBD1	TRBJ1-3	CASSYQGGGNTIYF	TGTGCCAGCAGTTATCAGGGGGGTGGAAACACCATATATTTT
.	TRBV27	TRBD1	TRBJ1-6	CASSVTRQGRNSPLHF	TGTGCCAGCAGTGTAACCCGACAGGGGCGGAATTCACCCCTCCACTTT
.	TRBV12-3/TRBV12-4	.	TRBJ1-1	CAVRSGGSASAFF	TGTGCCGTTAGAAGTGGAGGGAGCGCATCAGCTTTCTTT
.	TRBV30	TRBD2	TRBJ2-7	CAWSVSGIVAEQYF	TGTGCCTGGAGTGTGAGCGGGATAGTAGCGGAGCAGTACTTC
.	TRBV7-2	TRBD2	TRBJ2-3	CASSQGSGGYSSTQYF	TGTGCCAGCAGCCAGGGGAGCGGGGGTTATTCGAGTACGCAGTATTTT
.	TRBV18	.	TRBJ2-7	CASSPYGPSYSYEQYF	TGTGCCAGCTCACCTTACGGTCCTTCTTACTCCTACGAGCAGTACTTC